This entry is about one T cell receptor beta chain. Its antigen is undetermined. These data originate in a study of cytomegalovirus exposure and HLA in healthy donors. Study-wide points: Specific recognition of CMV antigens was confirmed in vitro for a few chains (all CMV-associated).

At sampling all donors were nominally healthy, likely with unrecorded immune exposures. With 60 Vbeta and 13 Jbeta primers, the PCR was carried out. Assay used: immunoSEQ multiplex PCR; TCRdb lists only in-frame clones, some missing. The sample contains some 180,000 clones, approximately 81% of which appear only once. The sample consisted of PBMCs. The TCR originated in a man aged 25 to 40 in good health and CMV-seropositive.

CDR3 in amino acids: CASSLIPSGAGGNEQFF. CDR3 bases: TGCGCCAGCAGCTTGATTCCCTCGGGAGCGGGGGGCAATGAGCAGTTCTTC. The V gene is TRBV5-1, the J gene TRBJ2-1; 9 bases match TRBD2. With 1 base clipped from V and 6 bases from J, the junction kept 11 bases outside the gene matches. The CDR3 is made up of 17 amino acids. Per germline, CDR1 SGHRS and CDR2 YFSETQ.